These T cell receptor beta chains were read from a single sample in a study of cytomegalovirus exposure and HLA in healthy donors. Here immunoSEQ multiplex PCR was the method, and the copy in TCRdb shows in-frame clones only, minus some. The table lists about 190,000 clones, more than 75% of them singletons. The specimen sequenced was PBMCs. The receptors were sampled from a woman between 18 and 30 years old in good health and CMV-seronegative. Each CDR3 is given with its conserved first and last residue. Each record gives: J gene, V gene, CDR3 length, clone size, D gene, CDR3 DNA, CDR3 protein. A D gene is named only where the DNA matches it firmly. Clone size is shown for a subset of rows, as once, few, many or a class of expanded clone.

>TRBJ1-2|TRBV9|14|NA|NA
TGTGCCAGCAGCGTAGCACGGGGGAGCTATGGCTACACCTTC
CASSVARGSYGYTF
>TRBJ1-5|TRBV9|14|NA|TRBD1
TGTGCCAGCAGCGGGACAGGGAAGGGTCAGCCCCAGCATTTT
CASSGTGKGQPQHF
>TRBJ1-2|TRBV9|18|NA|TRBD1
TGTGCCAGCAGCGTAGTCCCGGGACAGACTCTTGGTGACTATGGCTACACCTTC
CASSVVPGQTLGDYGYTF
>TRBJ2-7|TRBV6-1|11|many|NA
TGTGCCAGCAGGACAGTCTACGAGCAGTACTTC
CASRTVYEQYF
>TRBJ2-7|TRBV7-6|14|NA|TRBD2
TGTGCCAGCAGCGTCGGGGGGGCCTGGTACGAGCAGTACTTC
CASSVGGAWYEQYF
>TRBJ1-1|TRBV11-2|14|NA|NA
TGTGCCAGCAGCTTAGAACCCCGAGGTCTGGGAGCTTTCTTT
CASSLEPRGLGAFF
>TRBJ1-2|TRBV2|15|NA|TRBD1
TGTGCCAGCAGCGCCGAACAGGGGGCGACATTTGGCTACACCTTC
CASSAEQGATFGYTF
>TRBJ2-7|TRBV18|16|NA|NA
TGTGCCAGCTCGCTTCGACCAGGGTCCGGCTCCTACGAGCAGTACTTC
CASSLRPGSGSYEQYF
>TRBJ1-1|TRBV2|13|NA|TRBD1
TGTGCCAGCAAACAGGGGGGCAACACTGAAGCTTTCTTT
CASKQGGNTEAFF
>TRBJ2-4|TRBV2|12|NA|TRBD2
TGTGCCAGCAGTGAAGGGGGGGGCATTCAGTACTTC
CASSEGGGIQYF
>TRBJ2-7|TRBV11-1|13|NA|NA
TGTGCCAGCAGCCTCCATAGCTCCTACGAGCAGTACTTC
CASSLHSSYEQYF
>TRBJ1-2|TRBV6-5|15|NA|NA
TGTGCCAGCAGTTACTCGAGACAGCTCAACTATGGCTACACCTTC
CASSYSRQLNYGYTF
>TRBJ2-7|TRBV19|15|NA|NA
TGTGCCAGTAGTCTCTCCGACGGACAGTCCTACGAGCAGTACTTC
CASSLSDGQSYEQYF
>TRBJ1-6|TRBV6-6|16|NA|NA
TGTGCCAGCACCATGGGGGGAAGCTCCTATAATTCACCCCTCCACTTT
CASTMGGSSYNSPLHF
>TRBJ2-5|TRBV5-8|14|few|TRBD1
TGTGCCAGCAGCTTGAAGGGGGCCCAAGAGACCCAGTACTTC
CASSLKGAQETQYF
>TRBJ1-3|TRBV18|18|once|NA
TGTGCCAGCTCATTAATACCCCCTCAGGGGATCTCTGGAAACACCATATATTTT
CASSLIPPQGISGNTIYF
>TRBJ2-7|TRBV29-1|15|NA|NA
TGCAGCGTTGTGAGAAATCCGGCGGGACTCTACGAGCAGTACTTC
CSVVRNPAGLYEQYF
>TRBJ2-5|TRBV19|15|NA|NA
TGTGCCAGTACCCCCCGGCCAGCGGATGGGGAGACCCAGTACTTC
CASTPRPADGETQYF
>TRBJ2-3|TRBV9|15|NA|NA
TGTGCCAGCAGCGACAGGGAAGTCCGCACAGATACGCAGTATTTT
CASSDREVRTDTQYF
>TRBJ1-2|TRBV30|11|NA|NA
TGTGCCTGGACAGGGAACTATGGCTACACCTTC
CAWTGNYGYTF
>TRBJ2-2|TRBV30|16|NA|NA
TGTGCCGGATCTACCGGGAAAGTGGCGAACACCGGGGAGCTGTTTTTT
CAGSTGKVANTGELFF
>TRBJ2-1|TRBV15|16|NA|TRBD2
TGTGCCACCAGCAGCCTCTCAGCGGGGGAGCTGGATGAGCAGTTCTTC
CATSSLSAGELDEQFF
>TRBJ1-2|TRBV27|16|once|TRBD1
TGTGCCAGCAGGGTAGGATACAGGGGATTAGGGTATGGCTACACCTTC
CASRVGYRGLGYGYTF
>TRBJ2-2|TRBV6-4|15|NA|NA
TGTGCCAGCACCTCGACAGCTGGATCGACCGGGGAGCTGTTTTTT
CASTSTAGSTGELFF
>TRBJ1-2|TRBV19|14|NA|TRBD1
TGTGCCAGTACCGCAGGGGGAACTAACTATGGCTACACCTTC
CASTAGGTNYGYTF
>TRBJ2-1|TRBV4-2|18|NA|TRBD2
TGTGCCAGCAGCCAAGGATCTAGCGGGCCGCGTGAGGACAATGAGCAGTTCTTC
CASSQGSSGPREDNEQFF
>TRBJ2-7|TRBV10-3|16|NA|NA
TGTGCCATCAGTGAGTCCGGCGGTCGTTCTAGCTACGAGCAGTACTTC
CAISESGGRSSYEQYF
>TRBJ1-2|TRBV18|15|NA|NA
TGTGCCAGCCGTCACCCAGGATGGAAAAACTATGGCTACACCTTC
CASRHPGWKNYGYTF
>TRBJ2-7|TRBV2|13|NA|TRBD2
TGTGCCAGCGGGACTAGCCGGGGCCTCGAGCAGTACTTC
CASGTSRGLEQYF
>TRBJ2-1|TRBV14|15|NA|TRBD2
TGTGCCAGCAGCCCCGGGACTAGCGGAAACAATGAGCAGTTCTTC
CASSPGTSGNNEQFF
>TRBJ2-1|TRBV9|13|once|NA
TGTGCCAGCAGCGCCGGGGGGCGGAATGAGCAGTTCTTC
CASSAGGRNEQFF
>TRBJ1-1|TRBV19|14|few|NA
TGTGCCAGTAGTTGGGCAGGGGCGTCCACTGAAGCTTTCTTT
CASSWAGASTEAFF
>TRBJ1-2|TRBV6-5|15|NA|TRBD1
TGTGCCAGCAAGCGGGCGATGGACAGGAACTATGGCTACACCTTC
CASKRAMDRNYGYTF
>TRBJ2-5|TRBV7-8|14|NA|NA
TGTGCCAGCAGCCTGGGGGGGGCCCTGGAGACCCAGTACTTC
CASSLGGALETQYF
>TRBJ1-1|TRBV6-1|13|NA|NA
TGTGCCAGTCACCGAGGCCAGGGGCTGGGAGCTTTCTTT
CASHRGQGLGAFF
>TRBJ1-2|TRBV9|13|once|NA
TGTGCCAGCAGCCTACAGGGTGCCTATGGCTACACCTTC
CASSLQGAYGYTF
>TRBJ2-1|TRBV5-6|15|NA|NA
TGTGCCAGCAGCTTCGGGCTAGCCACCTACAATGAGCAGTTCTTC
CASSFGLATYNEQFF
>TRBJ1-4|TRBV15|19|NA|NA
TGTGCCACCAGCAGAACCCCGAGAGAGCGTGGGGGGTGGGGAGAAAAACTGTTTTTT
CATSRTPRERGGWGEKLFF
>TRBJ1-3|TRBV6-1|13|NA|NA
TGTGCCACCAGACCGAGCTCTGGAAACACCATATATTTT
CATRPSSGNTIYF
>TRBJ1-2|TRBV6-1|16|NA|TRBD1
TGTGCCAGCAGTGCAACTCCGGGACAGGGAAACTATGGCTACACCTTC
CASSATPGQGNYGYTF
>TRBJ2-5|TRBV4-1|16|once|TRBD1
TGCGCCAGCAGCCAAGATAGGAGGACAGGAGGAGAGACCCAGTACTTC
CASSQDRRTGGETQYF
>TRBJ2-5|TRBV2|15|NA|NA
TGTGCCAGCAGTGAAGTAGTACAGTTCCAAGAGACCCAGTACTTC
CASSEVVQFQETQYF
>TRBJ1-2|TRBV18|18|NA|TRBD1
TGTGCCAGCTCACCCCAAGATTGGACAGGGATGGACCTAGGGGGCTACACCTTC
CASSPQDWTGMDLGGYTF
>TRBJ2-7|TRBV27|14|few|TRBD1
TGTGCCAGCAGTTGGACGACAGGGAACTACGAGCAGTACTTC
CASSWTTGNYEQYF
>TRBJ1-6|TRBV14|21|NA|TRBD1
TGTGCCAGCAGCCTAAGGACAGGGGGCGTCAGTGCGAGCTCCTATAATTCACCCCTCCACTTT
CASSLRTGGVSASSYNSPLHF
>TRBJ1-5|TRBV18|14|few|TRBD1
TGTGCCAGCTCACCGGCGGGACAGAACCAGCCCCAGCATTTT
CASSPAGQNQPQHF
>TRBJ2-1|TRBV7-9|15|once|NA
TGTGCCAGCAGCCCCGCCCGGGGGAAAGGAAATGAGCAGTTCTTC
CASSPARGKGNEQFF
>TRBJ2-7|TRBV19|15|few|TRBD2
TGTGCCAGTAGTATCTTCGAGGGAGGGCCCGGCGAGCAGTACTTC
CASSIFEGGPGEQYF
>TRBJ2-4|TRBV2|13|NA|NA
TGTGCCAGCAGTGTAGATGTGAGTTATATTCAGTACTTC
CASSVDVSYIQYF
>TRBJ2-2|TRBV2|16|NA|NA
TGTGCCAGCAGTGAACGGGATAGGGGAGGAACCGGGGAGCTGTTTTTT
CASSERDRGGTGELFF